These 9 T cell receptor beta chains share one sample of origin, sequenced in a study of cytomegalovirus exposure and HLA in healthy donors. Amplification used 60 Vbeta primers and 13 Jbeta primers. Sequencing was performed with immunoSEQ multiplex PCR; in TCRdb, only in-frame clones are kept and a portion is missing. The table lists 150,000 to 200,000 clones, approximately 79% of them singletons. The sequencing sample was made of PBMCs. Receptor source: a woman aged 25 to 39 in good health and CMV-seropositive.

The chain combines TRBV20-1 with TRBJ1-2, with D unresolved. CDR1 is DFQATT and CDR2 is SNEGSKA in the germline V gene (reference sequence). This CDR3 is built from 9 residues. With 7 bases removed from V and 6 bases from J, the gap between germline ends came to 6 bases. The CDR3 spells CSGRHGYTF. CDR3 in DNA: TGCAGTGGGCGGCATGGCTACACCTTC.

The genes are TRBV11-2 and TRBJ2-2; no firm D call. Per germline, CDR1 SGHAT and CDR2 FQNNGV. The CDR3 totals 15 residues. V was cut by 4 bases and J by 6 bases, with 15 bases left in between. The CDR3 region has the DNA TGTGCCAGCAGCTATTGGTCTCGGCAGGCCGGGGAGCTGTTTTTT. Its translation is CASSYWSRQAGELFF.

The chain uses TRBV6-1 and TRBJ2-1; a possible D gene is TRBD2 (6 bases). The V gene lost 0 bases and the J gene lost 7 bases, with 10 bases spanning the gap. The V gene's germline CDR1 is MNHNS and CDR2 SASEGT. The CDR3 runs to 14 residues. The CDR3 DNA reads as TGTGCCAGCAGTGAAGCGGGGGGTATTAATGAGCAGTTCTTC. Amino acids: CASSEAGGINEQFF.

The chain uses TRBV27 and TRBJ2-7; 8 bases are a match to TRBD1. This CDR3 region has 13 residues. J was trimmed by 2 bases and V by 5 bases; bases with no gene match: 2. CDR1 is MNHEY, CDR2 SMNVEV, per germline (reference sequence). CDR3 sequence: CASSPGQAYEQYF. The CDR3 nucleotides are TGTGCCAGCAGTCCGGGACAGGCCTACGAGCAGTACTTC.

This chain joins TRBV5-6 and TRBJ2-7; 7 nucleotides line up with TRBD1. CDR1 is SGHDT, CDR2 YYEEEE, per germline. The CDR3 covers 15 residues. J lost 5 bases, V lost 4 bases, and 12 bases had no gene match. CDR3 protein: CASSQDMTGRNEQYF. The DNA of the CDR3 is TGTGCCAGCAGCCAGGATATGACAGGGCGGAACGAGCAGTACTTC. Using reference TRBV5-6 and TRBJ2-7 for the parts outside the CDR3, the full variable domain is DAGVTQSPTHLIKTRGQQVTLRCSPKSGHDTVSWYQQALGQGPQFIFQYYEEEERQRGNFPDRFSGHQFPNYSSELNVNALLLGDSALYLCASSQDMTGRNEQYFGPGTRLTVT.

This rearrangement joins TRBV5-1 to TRBJ1-2; no firm D call. Looked up from germline, CDR1 is SGHRS and CDR2 is YFSETQ. Trimming cost V 0 bases and J 6 bases, with 15 bases left between them. The CDR3 extends over 15 amino acids. The CDR3 region has the DNA TGCGCCAGCAGCTTGGCTCTTGGAGGGCAAAATGGCTACACCTTC. Amino acid sequence: CASSLALGGQNGYTF. The full variable domain, in which reference TRBV5-1 and TRBJ1-2 provide the parts outside the CDR3, is KAGVTQTPRYLIKTRGQQVTLSCSPISGHRSVSWYQQTPGQGLQFLFEYFSETQRNKGNFPGRFSGRQFSNSRSEMNVSTLELGDSALYLCASSLALGGQNGYTFGSGTRLTVV.

This clone was seen a few times. The chain has TRBV11-3 and TRBJ2-5, with D possibly TRBD1 on 5 matching bases. V lost 5 bases to trimming and J lost 1 base, with 23 bases between them. From germline, CDR1 is SGHNT and CDR2 YENEEA. The CDR3 has 18 amino acids. In DNA form, the CDR3 reads TGTGCCAGCAGCCGCGGTAGGGGAACTCCGAATCCCCAAGAGACCCAGTACTTC. This gives the protein CASSRGRGTPNPQETQYF.

The J gene is TRBJ1-2, the V gene TRBV4-3; 11 nucleotides line up with TRBD1. The V segment lost 0 bases and the J segment 2 bases; nucleotides outside the gene matches: 8. The CDR3 sequence is 18 residues long. CDR1 and CDR2 from the germline V gene are LGHNA and YSLEER. DNA of the CDR3: TGCGCCAGCAGCCAAGATCCCAGGGACAGGGGGTGGAACTATGGCTACACCTTC. Translating gives CASSQDPRDRGWNYGYTF.

This clone was seen a single time. The gene calls are TRBV19 and TRBJ2-7; tentatively, D is TRBD2 (5 bases). Trimming stripped 1 base from V and 6 bases from J, with 13 bases between. The germline CDR1 and CDR2 sequences are LNHDA and SQIVND (reference sequence). The CDR3 runs 14 residues. Here the CDR3 DNA reads TGTGCCAGTAGTATAGTCCCGGGAACGGGCGAGCAGTACTTC. Its translation is CASSIVPGTGEQYF.